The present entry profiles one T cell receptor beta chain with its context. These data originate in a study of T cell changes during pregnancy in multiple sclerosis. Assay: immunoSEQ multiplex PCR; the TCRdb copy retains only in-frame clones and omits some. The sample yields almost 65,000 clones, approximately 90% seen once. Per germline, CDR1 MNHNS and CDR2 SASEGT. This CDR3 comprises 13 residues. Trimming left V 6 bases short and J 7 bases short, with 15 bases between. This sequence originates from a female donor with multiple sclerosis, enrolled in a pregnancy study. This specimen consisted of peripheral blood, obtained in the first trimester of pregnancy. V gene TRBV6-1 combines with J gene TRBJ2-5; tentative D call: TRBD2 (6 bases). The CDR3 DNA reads TGTGCCAGCAGGGGAACTAGCCCGGGGACCCAGTACTTC. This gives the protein CASRGTSPGTQYF.